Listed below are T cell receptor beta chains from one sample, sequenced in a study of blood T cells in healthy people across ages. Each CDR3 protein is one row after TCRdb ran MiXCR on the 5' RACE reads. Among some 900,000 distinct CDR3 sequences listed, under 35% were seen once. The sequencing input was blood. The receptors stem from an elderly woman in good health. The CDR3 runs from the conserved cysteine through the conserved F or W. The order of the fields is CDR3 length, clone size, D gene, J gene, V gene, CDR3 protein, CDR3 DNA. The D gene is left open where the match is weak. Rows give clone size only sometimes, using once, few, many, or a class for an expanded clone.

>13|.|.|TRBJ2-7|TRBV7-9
CASSLQGLDEQYF
TGTGCCAGCAGCTTACAGGGACTCGATGAGCAGTACTTC
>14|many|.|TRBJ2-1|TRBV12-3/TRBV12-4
CASSFSGAGDEQFF
TGTGCCAGCAGTTTCTCGGGGGCCGGGGATGAGCAGTTCTTC
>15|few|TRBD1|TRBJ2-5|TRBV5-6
CASSMGQGVRNEQYF
TGTGCCAGCAGCATGGGACAGGGGGTAAGGAATGAGCAGTACTTC
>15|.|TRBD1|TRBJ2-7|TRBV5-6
CASSLDMTQGAGQYF
TGTGCCAGCAGCTTGGATATGACACAGGGGGCGGGCCAGTACTTC
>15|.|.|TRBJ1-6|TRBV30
CAWSVPGGRNSPLHF
TGTGCCTGGAGTGTACCGGGCGGGCGGAATTCACCCCTCCACTTT
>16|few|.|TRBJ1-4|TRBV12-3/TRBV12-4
CASSYAGRLTNEKLFF
TGTGCCAGCAGTTACGCCGGCCGTCTAACTAATGAAAAACTGTTTTTT
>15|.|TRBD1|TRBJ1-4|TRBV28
CASKGQAATNEKLFF
TGTGCCAGCAAGGGACAGGCCGCAACTAATGAAAAACTGTTTTTT
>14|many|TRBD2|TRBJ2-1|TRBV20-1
CSALPSGGANEQFF
TGCAGTGCTCTCCCTAGCGGGGGGGCCAATGAGCAGTTCTTC
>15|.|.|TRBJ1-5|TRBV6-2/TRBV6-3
CASTLRREGGQPQHF
TGTGCCAGCACCTTAAGGCGGGAGGGGGGACAGCCCCAGCATTTT
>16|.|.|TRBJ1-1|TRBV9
CASSQPRAGFNTEAFF
TGTGCCAGCAGCCAACCGAGGGCAGGCTTTAACACTGAAGCTTTCTTT
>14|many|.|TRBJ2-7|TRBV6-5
CASSYPGGTGEQYF
TGTGCCAGCAGTTACCCCGGGGGCACGGGCGAGCAGTACTTC
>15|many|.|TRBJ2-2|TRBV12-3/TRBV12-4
CASSLRGRDTGELFF
TGTGCCAGCAGTTTAAGGGGTCGGGACACCGGGGAGCTGTTTTTT
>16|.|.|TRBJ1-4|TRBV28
CASSSGTRATNEKLFF
TGTGCCAGCAGTTCAGGGACACGAGCAACTAATGAAAAACTGTTTTTT
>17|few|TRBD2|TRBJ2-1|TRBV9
CASSEAGGLAGVGEQFF
TGTGCCAGCAGCGAGGCCGGAGGACTAGCGGGGGTAGGTGAGCAGTTCTTC
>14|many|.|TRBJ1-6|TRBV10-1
CASKGDGGGSPLHF
TGCGCCAGCAAGGGGGACGGGGGAGGCTCACCCCTCCACTTT
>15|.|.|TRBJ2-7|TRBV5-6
CASSLGWTTYNEQYF
TGCGCCAGCAGCTTGGGTTGGACAACCTACAATGAGCAGTACTTC
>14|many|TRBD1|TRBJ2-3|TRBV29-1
CSEMDRGHTDTQYF
TGCAGCGAGATGGACAGGGGACATACAGATACGCAGTATTTT
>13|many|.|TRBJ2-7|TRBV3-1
CASSQMLSSEQYF
TGTGCCAGCAGCCAAATGTTGAGTAGCGAGCAGTACTTC
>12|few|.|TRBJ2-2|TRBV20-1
CSIKTGTGELFF
TGCAGTATTAAAACAGGGACCGGGGAGCTGTTTTTT
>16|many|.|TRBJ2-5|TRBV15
CATSTFPGWGRETQYF
TGTGCCACCAGCACTTTTCCTGGTTGGGGTCGAGAGACCCAGTACTTC
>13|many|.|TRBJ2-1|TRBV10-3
CAISDGSYNEQFF
TGTGCCATCAGTGATGGGTCCTACAATGAGCAGTTCTTC
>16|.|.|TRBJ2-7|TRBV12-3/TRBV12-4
CASSLEVVGWSYKQYF
TGTGCCAGCAGTTTAGAAGTGGTGGGGTGGTCCTACAAGCAGTACTTC
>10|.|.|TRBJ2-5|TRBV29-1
CSFGMETQYF
TGCAGCTTCGGGATGGAGACCCAGTACTTC
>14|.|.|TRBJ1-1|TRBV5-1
CASKSDSMNTEAFF
TGCGCCAGCAAGTCCGACAGCATGAACACTGAAGCTTTCTTT
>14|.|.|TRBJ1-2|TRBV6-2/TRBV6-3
CASSYADRDPVYTF
TGTGCCAGCAGTTACGCGGACAGAGACCCAGTCTACACCTTC
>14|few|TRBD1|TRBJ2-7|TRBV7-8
CVSSPRQGAYEQYF
TGTGTCAGCAGCCCCCGACAGGGGGCCTACGAGCAGTACTTC
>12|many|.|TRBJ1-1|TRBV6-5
CASSTGSTEAFF
TGTGCCAGCAGCACAGGGTCCACTGAAGCTTTCTTT
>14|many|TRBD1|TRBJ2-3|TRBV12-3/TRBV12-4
CASSLRQGDDTQYF
TGTGCCAGCAGTCTTCGACAGGGGGACGATACGCAGTATTTT
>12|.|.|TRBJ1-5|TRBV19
CASSILGQPQHF
TGTGCCAGTAGTATTCTAGGACAGCCCCAGCATTTT
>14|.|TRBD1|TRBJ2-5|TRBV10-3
CATGTAHSGETQYF
TGTGCCACCGGGACAGCCCACTCGGGAGAGACCCAGTACTTC
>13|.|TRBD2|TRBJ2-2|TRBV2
CASTGGGPRELFF
TGTGCCAGCACGGGCGGGGGGCCCCGGGAGCTGTTTTTT